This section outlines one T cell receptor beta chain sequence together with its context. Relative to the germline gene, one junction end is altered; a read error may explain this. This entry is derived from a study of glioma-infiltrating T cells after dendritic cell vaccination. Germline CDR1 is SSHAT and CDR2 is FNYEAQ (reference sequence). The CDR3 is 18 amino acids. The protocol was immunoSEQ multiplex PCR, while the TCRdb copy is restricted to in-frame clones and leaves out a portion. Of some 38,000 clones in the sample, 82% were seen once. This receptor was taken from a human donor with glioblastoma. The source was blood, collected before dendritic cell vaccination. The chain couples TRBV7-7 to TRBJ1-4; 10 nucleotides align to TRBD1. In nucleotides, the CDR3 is TGTGCTAGCAGCTTAAGGGATAGATCGGGGACAGGGGACGAAAAACTGTTTTTT. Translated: CASSLRDRSGTGDEKLFF.